These T cell receptor beta chains were read from a single sample in a study of shared clonotypes between healthy human individuals. Repertoires were generated with immunoSEQ multiplex PCR, while TCRdb's copy carries only in-frame clones and drops some. The sample gives around 700,000 clones, around 90% of which show up once; about 24% is in the top ten. The sequencing input was naive CD8+ T cells sorted from blood. Every receptor here comes from a young man in good health. Each CDR3 is given with its conserved first and last residue. The D gene is left open where the match is weak. Part of the rows lack a size; the others show once, few, many or a class for expanded clones.

v_call: TRBV19
j_call: TRBJ1-1
d_call: -
clone_size: -
cdr3_nt: TGTGCCAGTAGTATAGATTTCAGGGGAAACACTGAAGCTTTCTTT
cdr3_aa: CASSIDFRGNTEAFF

v_call: TRBV27
j_call: TRBJ1-3
d_call: -
clone_size: -
cdr3_nt: TGTGCCAGCAGTTTAATAGGGGGTCCTGGAAACACCATATATTTT
cdr3_aa: CASSLIGGPGNTIYF

v_call: TRBV25-1
j_call: TRBJ1-2
d_call: -
clone_size: -
cdr3_nt: TGTGCCAGCAGTGCCGGTAGTGGCTACACCTTC
cdr3_aa: CASSAGSGYTF

v_call: TRBV19
j_call: TRBJ2-3
d_call: TRBD1
clone_size: -
cdr3_nt: TGTGCCAGTAGTAGCACAGGGGTTGCGACAGATACGCAGTATTTT
cdr3_aa: CASSSTGVATDTQYF

v_call: TRBV18
j_call: TRBJ2-1
d_call: TRBD1
clone_size: once
cdr3_nt: TGTGCCAGCTCACCACTGTCGATGGACAGGGGCACCTACAATGAGCAGTTCTTC
cdr3_aa: CASSPLSMDRGTYNEQFF

v_call: TRBV11-2
j_call: TRBJ2-5
d_call: TRBD2
clone_size: -
cdr3_nt: TGTGCCAGCAGCTTAGACTGGACTAGTTTCGGAGAGACCCAGTACTTC
cdr3_aa: CASSLDWTSFGETQYF

v_call: TRBV30
j_call: TRBJ2-7
d_call: -
clone_size: -
cdr3_nt: TGTGCCTGGAGTTACGGACAGACCTACGAGCAGTACTTC
cdr3_aa: CAWSYGQTYEQYF

v_call: TRBV6-5
j_call: TRBJ2-2
d_call: -
clone_size: -
cdr3_nt: TGTGCCAGCAGTTATTCCGCCAGCACCGGGGAGCTGTTTTTT
cdr3_aa: CASSYSASTGELFF

v_call: TRBV4-1
j_call: TRBJ1-2
d_call: TRBD1
clone_size: -
cdr3_nt: TGCGCCAGCAGCCAAGGACAGGGGTATGGCTACACCTTC
cdr3_aa: CASSQGQGYGYTF

v_call: TRBV9
j_call: TRBJ2-1
d_call: -
clone_size: -
cdr3_nt: TGTGCCAGCAGCGTAGGAGTCAGGGGGGAAGGCTCCTACAATGAGCAGTTCTTC
cdr3_aa: CASSVGVRGEGSYNEQFF

v_call: TRBV7-2
j_call: TRBJ2-7
d_call: TRBD1
clone_size: -
cdr3_nt: TGTGCCAGCAGCTTAAATCAACCGGGACAGCTTTCCTACGAGCAGTACTTC
cdr3_aa: CASSLNQPGQLSYEQYF